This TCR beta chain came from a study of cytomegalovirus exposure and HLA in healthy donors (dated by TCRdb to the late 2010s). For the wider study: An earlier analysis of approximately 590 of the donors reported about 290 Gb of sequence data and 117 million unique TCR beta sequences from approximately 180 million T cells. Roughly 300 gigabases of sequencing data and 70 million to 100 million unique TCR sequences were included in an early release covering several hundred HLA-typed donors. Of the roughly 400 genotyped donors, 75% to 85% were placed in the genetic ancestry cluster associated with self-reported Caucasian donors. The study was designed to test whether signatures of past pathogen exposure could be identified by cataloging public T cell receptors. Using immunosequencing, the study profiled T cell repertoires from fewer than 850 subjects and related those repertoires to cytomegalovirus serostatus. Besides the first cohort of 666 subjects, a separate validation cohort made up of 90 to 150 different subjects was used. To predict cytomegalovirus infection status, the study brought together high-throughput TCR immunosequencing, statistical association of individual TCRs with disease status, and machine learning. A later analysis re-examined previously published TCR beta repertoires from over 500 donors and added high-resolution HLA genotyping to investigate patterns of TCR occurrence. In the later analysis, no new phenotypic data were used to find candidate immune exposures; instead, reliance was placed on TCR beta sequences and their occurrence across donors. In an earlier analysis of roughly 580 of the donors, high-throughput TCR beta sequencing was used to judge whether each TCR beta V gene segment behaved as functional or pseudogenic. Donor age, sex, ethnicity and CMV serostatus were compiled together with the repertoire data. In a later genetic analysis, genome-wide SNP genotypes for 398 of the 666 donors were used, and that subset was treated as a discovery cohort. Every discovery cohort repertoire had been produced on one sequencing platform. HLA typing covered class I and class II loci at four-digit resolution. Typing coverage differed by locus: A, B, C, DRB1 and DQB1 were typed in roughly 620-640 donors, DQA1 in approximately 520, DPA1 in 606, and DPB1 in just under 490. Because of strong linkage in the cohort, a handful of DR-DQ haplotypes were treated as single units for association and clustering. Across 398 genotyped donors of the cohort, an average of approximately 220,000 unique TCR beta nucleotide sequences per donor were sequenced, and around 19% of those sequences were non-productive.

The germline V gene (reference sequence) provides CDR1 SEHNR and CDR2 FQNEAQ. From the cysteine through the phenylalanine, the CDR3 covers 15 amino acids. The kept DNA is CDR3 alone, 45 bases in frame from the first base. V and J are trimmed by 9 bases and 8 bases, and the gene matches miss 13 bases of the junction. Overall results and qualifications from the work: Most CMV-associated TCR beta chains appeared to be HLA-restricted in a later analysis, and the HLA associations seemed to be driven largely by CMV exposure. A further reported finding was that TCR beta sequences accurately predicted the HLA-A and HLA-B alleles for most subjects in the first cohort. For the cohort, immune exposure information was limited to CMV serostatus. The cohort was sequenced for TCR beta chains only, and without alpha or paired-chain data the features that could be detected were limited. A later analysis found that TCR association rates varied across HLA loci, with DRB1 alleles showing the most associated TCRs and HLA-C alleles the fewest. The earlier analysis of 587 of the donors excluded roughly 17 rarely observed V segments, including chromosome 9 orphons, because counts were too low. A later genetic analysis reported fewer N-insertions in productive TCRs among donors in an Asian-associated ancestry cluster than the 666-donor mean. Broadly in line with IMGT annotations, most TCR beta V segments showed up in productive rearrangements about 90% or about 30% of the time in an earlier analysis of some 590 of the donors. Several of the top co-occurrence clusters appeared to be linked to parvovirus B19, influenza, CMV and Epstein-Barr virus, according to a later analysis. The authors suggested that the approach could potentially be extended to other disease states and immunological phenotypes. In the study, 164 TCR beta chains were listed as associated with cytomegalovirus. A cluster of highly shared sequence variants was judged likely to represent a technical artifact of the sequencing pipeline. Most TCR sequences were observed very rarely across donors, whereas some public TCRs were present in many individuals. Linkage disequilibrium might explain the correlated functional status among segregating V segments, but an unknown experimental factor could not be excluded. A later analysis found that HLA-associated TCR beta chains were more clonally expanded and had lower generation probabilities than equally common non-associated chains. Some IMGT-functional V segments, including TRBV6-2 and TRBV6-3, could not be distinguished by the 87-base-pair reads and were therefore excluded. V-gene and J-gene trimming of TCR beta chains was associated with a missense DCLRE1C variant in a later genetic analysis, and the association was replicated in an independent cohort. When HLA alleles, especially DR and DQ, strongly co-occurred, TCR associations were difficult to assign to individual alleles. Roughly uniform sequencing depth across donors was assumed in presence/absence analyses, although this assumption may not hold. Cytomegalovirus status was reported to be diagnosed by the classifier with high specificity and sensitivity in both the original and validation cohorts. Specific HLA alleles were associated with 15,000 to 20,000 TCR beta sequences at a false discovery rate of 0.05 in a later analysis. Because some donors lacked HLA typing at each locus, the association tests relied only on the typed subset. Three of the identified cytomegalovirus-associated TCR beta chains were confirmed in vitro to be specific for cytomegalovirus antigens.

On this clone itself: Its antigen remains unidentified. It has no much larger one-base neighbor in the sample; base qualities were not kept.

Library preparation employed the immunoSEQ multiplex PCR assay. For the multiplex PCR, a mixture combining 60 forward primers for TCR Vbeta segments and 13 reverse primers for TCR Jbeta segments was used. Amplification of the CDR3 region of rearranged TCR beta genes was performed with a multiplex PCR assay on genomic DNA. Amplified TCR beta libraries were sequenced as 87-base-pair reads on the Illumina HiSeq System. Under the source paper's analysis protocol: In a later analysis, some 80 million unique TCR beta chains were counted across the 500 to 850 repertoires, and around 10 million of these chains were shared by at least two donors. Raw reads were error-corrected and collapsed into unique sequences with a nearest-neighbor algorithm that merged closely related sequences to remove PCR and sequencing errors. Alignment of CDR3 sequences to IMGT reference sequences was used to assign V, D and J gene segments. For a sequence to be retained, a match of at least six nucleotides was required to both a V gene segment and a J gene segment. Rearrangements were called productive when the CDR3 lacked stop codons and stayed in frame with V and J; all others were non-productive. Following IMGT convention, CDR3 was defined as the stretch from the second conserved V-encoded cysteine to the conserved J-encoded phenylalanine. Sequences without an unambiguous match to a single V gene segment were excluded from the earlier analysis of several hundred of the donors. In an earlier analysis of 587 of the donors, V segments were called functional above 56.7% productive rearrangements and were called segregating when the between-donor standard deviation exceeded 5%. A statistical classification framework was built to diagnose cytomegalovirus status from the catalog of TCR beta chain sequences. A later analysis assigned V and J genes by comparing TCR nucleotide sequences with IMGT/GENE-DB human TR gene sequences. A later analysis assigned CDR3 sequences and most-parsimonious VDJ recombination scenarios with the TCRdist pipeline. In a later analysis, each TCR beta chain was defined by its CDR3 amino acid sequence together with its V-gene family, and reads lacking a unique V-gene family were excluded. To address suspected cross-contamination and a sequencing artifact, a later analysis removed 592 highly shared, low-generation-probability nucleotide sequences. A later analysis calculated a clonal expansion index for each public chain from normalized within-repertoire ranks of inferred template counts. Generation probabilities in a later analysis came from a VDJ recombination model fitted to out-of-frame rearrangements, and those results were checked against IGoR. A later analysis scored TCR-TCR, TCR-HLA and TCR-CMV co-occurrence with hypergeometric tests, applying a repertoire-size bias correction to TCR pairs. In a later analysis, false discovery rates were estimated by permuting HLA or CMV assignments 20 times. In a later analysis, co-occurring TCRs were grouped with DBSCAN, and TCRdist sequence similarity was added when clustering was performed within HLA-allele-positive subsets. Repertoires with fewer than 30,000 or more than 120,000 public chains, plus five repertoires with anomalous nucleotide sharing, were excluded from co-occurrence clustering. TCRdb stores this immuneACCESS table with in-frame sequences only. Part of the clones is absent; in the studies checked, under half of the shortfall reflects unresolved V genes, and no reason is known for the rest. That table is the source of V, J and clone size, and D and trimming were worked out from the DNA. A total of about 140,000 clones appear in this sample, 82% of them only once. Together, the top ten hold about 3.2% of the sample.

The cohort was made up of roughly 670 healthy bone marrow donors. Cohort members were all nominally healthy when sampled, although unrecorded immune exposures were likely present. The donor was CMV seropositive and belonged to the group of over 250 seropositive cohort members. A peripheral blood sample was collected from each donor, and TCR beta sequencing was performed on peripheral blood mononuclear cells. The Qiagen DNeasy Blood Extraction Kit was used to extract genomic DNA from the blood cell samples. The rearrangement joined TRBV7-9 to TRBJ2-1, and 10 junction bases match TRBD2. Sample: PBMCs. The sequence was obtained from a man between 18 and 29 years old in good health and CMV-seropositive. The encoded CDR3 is CASAISGRPRDEQFF. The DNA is TGTGCCAGTGCAATTAGCGGGAGGCCACGGGATGAGCAGTTCTTC.